These T cell receptor beta chains were read from a single sample in a study of T cells after yellow fever vaccination. TCRdb used MiXCR to reprocess the 5' RACE reads, holding one entry per CDR3 protein. Of some 340,000 distinct CDR3 sequences listed, roughly 10% are singletons. The material sequenced was CD4+ T cells sorted from PBMCs, taken 45 days after the yellow fever booster vaccination. The receptors were sampled from a man younger than 35 who received the YFV17D yellow fever vaccine. Each CDR3 is given with its conserved first and last residue. The D gene is left open where the match is weak. Size values are once, few and many counts, or a class for expanded clones, and some rows have none.

d_gene	abundance	j_gene	v_gene	CDR3nt	CDR3aa
.	few	TRBJ1-2	TRBV5-4	TGTGCCAGCAGCTTAGACAGTTTGCATGGCTACACCTTC	CASSLDSLHGYTF
.	few	TRBJ1-5	TRBV4-3	TGCGCCAGCAGCCACAGACGCAATCAGCCCCAGCATTTT	CASSHRRNQPQHF
.	.	TRBJ2-3	TRBV20-1	TGCAGTGCTAGTGCGGGGCCGGCAGATACGCAGTATTTT	CSASAGPADTQYF
.	few	TRBJ2-3	TRBV12-3/TRBV12-4	TGTGCCAGCGGGCGGGGTAGCACAGATACGCAGTATTTT	CASGRGSTDTQYF
.	few	TRBJ1-6	TRBV10-3	TGTGCCATCAGTGAGGCCCCGGGCTCCTCCAATTCACCCCTCCACTTT	CAISEAPGSSNSPLHF
TRBD1	few	TRBJ2-6	TRBV12-3/TRBV12-4	TGTGCCAGCAGTCTCTTCTCCAGGGGGCTTGGGGCCAACGTCCTGACTTTC	CASSLFSRGLGANVLTF
.	few	TRBJ1-2	TRBV5-5	TGTGCCAGCAGCTTGGTCGGGGAGGTGCGACCAAACTATGGCTACACCTTC	CASSLVGEVRPNYGYTF
.	few	TRBJ1-3	TRBV7-6	TGTGCCAGCAGCTTAGTAGGGGCTCAGGGATCTGGAAACACCATATATTTT	CASSLVGAQGSGNTIYF
TRBD2	.	TRBJ2-1	TRBV19	TGTGCCAGTGAAACCGGGACTAGCGGGATCAATGAGCAGTTCTTC	CASETGTSGINEQFF
TRBD2	.	TRBJ2-3	TRBV7-3	TGTGCCTCGGGACTAGCGGGGGCCACAGATACGCAGTATTTT	CASGLAGATDTQYF
.	.	TRBJ2-5	TRBV5-1	TGCGCCAGCGGGAACGGACAGACTCAAGAGACCCAGTACTTC	CASGNGQTQETQYF
.	.	TRBJ2-5	TRBV12-3/TRBV12-4	TGTGCCAGCAGTCAGGGGTTACCTAAAGAGACCCAGTACTTC	CASSQGLPKETQYF
.	many	TRBJ1-1	TRBV29-1	TGCAGCGTGAGTACAGGGTTGACTGAAGCTTTCTTT	CSVSTGLTEAFF
.	few	TRBJ1-1	TRBV18	TGTGCCAGCTCAACTACAGTGGACACTGAAGCTTTCTTT	CASSTTVDTEAFF
.	once	TRBJ1-1	TRBV4-3	TGCGCCAGCAGCCAAGCTGAGGGGACGACTGAAGCTTTCTTT	CASSQAEGTTEAFF
.	few	TRBJ2-1	TRBV20-1	TGCAGTGCTTTCGGAACTAGCAATGAGCAGTTCTTC	CSAFGTSNEQFF
.	few	TRBJ2-3	TRBV4-1	TGCGCCAGCAGCCAACGGGGGCTTGATACGCAGTATTTT	CASSQRGLDTQYF